The T cell receptor beta chain under discussion was sequenced for a study of cytomegalovirus exposure and HLA in healthy donors. About the study: Approximately 85 million unique TCRs from HLA-typed donors were held in an early data release. Researchers found that about 84% of 300 to 450 genotyped donors fell within the Caucasian-associated ancestry cluster.

It was with 60 Vbeta and 13 Jbeta primers that the PCR ran. TCRdb's copy holds only in-frame clones and misses some; the assay was immunoSEQ multiplex PCR. The data hold 75,000 to 95,000 clones, with less than 80% observed a single time. Points from the study as a whole: It was only CMV serostatus that was available as immune exposure information. The study flagged about 160 TCR beta chains as cytomegalovirus-associated.

A word on this clone: Its target is unknown.

The CDR3 loop spans 14 amino acids. Germline trimming cut 2 bases from V and 1 base from J; bases unmatched to any gene: 2. Looked up from germline, CDR1 is SGDLS and CDR2 is YYNGEE. Sequenced sample: PBMCs. The clonotype originates from a human donor in good health. The chain joins TRBV9 to TRBJ1-1; 7 nucleotides line up with TRBD1. The DNA of the CDR3 is TGTGCCAGCAGCGTGGGACAGCCGAACACTGAAGCTTTCTTT. It codes for CASSVGQPNTEAFF.